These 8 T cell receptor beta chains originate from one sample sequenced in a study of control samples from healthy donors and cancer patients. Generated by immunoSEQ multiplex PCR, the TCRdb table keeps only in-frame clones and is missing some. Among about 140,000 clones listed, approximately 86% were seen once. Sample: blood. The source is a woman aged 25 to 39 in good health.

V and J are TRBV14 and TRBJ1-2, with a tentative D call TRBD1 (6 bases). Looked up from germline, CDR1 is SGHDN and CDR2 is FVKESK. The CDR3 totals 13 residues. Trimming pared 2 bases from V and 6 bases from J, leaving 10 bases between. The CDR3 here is CASSQNQGNGYTF. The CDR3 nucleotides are TGTGCCAGCAGCCAAAACCAGGGGAATGGCTACACCTTC.

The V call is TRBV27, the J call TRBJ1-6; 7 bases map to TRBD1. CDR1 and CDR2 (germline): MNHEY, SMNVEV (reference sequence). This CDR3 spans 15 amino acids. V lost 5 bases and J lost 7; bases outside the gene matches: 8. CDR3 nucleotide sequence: TGTGCCAGCAGTGGGGACAGCCTCGGCAATTCACCCCTCCACTTT. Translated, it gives CASSGDSLGNSPLHF.

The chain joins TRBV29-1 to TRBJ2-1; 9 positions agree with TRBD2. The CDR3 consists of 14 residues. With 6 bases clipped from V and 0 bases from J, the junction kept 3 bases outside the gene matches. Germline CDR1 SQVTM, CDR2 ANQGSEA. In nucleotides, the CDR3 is TGCAGCGTAATTAGCGGGAGCTCCTACAATGAGCAGTTCTTC. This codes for CSVISGSSYNEQFF.

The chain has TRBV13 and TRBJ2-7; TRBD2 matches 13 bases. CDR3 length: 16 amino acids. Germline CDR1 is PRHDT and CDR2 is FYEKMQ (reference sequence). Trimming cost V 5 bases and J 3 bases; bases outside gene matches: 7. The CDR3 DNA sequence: TGTGCCAGCAGCGCCGGACTAGCGGGAGTAAGCTACGAGCAGTACTTC. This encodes CASSAGLAGVSYEQYF.

CDR3 bases: TGTGCCAGCATACTAGCGGGAGTTGTAACAGATACGCAGTATTTT. As protein: CASILAGVVTDTQYF. The chain employs TRBV7-9 and TRBJ2-3; TRBD2 agrees at 11 bases. The CDR3 runs to 15 residues. Germline values: CDR1 SEHNR, CDR2 FQNEAQ (reference sequence). Trimming cost V 7 bases and J 3 bases; bases outside gene matches: 6.

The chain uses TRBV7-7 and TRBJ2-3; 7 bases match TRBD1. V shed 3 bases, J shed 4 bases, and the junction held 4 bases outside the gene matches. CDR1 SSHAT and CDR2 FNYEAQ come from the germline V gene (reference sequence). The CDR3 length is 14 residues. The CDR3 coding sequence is TGTGCCAGCAGCTTGGGACAGAACGCAGATACGCAGTATTTT. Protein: CASSLGQNADTQYF. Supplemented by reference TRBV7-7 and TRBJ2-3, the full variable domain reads GAGVSQSPRYKVTKRGQDVTLRCDPISSHATLYWYQQALGQGPEFLTYFNYEAQPDKSGLPSDRFSAERPEGSISTLTIQRTEQRDSAMYRCASSLGQNADTQYFGPGTRLTVL.

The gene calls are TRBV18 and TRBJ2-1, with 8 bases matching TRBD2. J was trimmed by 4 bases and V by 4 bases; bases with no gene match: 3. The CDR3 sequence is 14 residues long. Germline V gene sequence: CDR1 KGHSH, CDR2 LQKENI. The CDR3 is CASSRLAGYNEQFF. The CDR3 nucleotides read TGTGCCAGCTCACGCCTAGCGGGTTACAATGAGCAGTTCTTC.

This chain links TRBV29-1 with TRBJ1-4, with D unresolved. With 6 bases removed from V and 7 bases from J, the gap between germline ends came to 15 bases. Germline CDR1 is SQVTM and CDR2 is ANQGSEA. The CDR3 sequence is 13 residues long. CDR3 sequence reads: CSVVGLIGEKLFF. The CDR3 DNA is TGCAGCGTCGTCGGTTTGATCGGTGAAAAACTGTTTTTT.